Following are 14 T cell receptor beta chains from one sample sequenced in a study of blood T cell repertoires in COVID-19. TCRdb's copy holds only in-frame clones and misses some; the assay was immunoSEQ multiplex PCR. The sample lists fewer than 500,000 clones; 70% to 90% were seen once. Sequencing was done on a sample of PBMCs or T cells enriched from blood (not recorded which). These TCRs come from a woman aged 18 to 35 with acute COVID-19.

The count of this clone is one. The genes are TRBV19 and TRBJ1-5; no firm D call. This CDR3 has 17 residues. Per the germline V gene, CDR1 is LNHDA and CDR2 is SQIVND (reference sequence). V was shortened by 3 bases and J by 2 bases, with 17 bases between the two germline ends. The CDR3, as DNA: TGTGCCAGTAGTATTGACGGCCGGGCGAGGGGCAATCAGCCCCAGCATTTT. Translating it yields CASSIDGRARGNQPQHF.

The CDR3 sequence is CASSAGDPRGDNEQFF. The CDR3, as DNA: TGTGCCAGCAGCGCGGGCGACCCGCGGGGGGACAATGAGCAGTTCTTC. V and J are TRBV11-2 and TRBJ2-1; 8 bases agree with TRBD2. This CDR3 region has 16 residues. The junction had 11 bases not matched to a gene; V was cut back by 5 bases and J by 5 bases. CDR1 SGHAT and CDR2 FQNNGV come from the germline V gene.

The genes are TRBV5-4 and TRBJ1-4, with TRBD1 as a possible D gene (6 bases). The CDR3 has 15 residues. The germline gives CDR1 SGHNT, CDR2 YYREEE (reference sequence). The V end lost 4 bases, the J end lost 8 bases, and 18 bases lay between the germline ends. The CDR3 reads CASSPGGPKKEKLFF. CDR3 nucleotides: TGTGCCAGCAGCCCCGGGGGGCCGAAGAAGGAAAAACTGTTTTTT.

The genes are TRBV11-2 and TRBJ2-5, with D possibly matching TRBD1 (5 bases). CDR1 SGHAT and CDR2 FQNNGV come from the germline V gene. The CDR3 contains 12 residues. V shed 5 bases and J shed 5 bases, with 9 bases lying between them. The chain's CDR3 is CASSLNRETQYF. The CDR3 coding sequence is TGTGCCAGCAGCCTTAACAGGGAGACCCAGTACTTC.

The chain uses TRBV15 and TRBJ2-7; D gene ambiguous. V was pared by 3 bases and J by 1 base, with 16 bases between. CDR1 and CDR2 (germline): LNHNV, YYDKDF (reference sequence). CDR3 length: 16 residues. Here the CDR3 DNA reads TGTGCCACCAGCAGTCTACCGTCCCCAGGTTCCTACGAGCAGTACTTC. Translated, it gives CATSSLPSPGSYEQYF.

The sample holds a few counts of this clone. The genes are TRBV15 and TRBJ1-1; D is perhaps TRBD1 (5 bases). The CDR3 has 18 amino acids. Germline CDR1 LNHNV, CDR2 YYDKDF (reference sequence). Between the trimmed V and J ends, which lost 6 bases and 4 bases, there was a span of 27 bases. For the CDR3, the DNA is TGTGCCACCAGAATCAGTGGGCAGGGCGCAAAATTGGGCACTGAAGCTTTCTTT. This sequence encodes CATRISGQGAKLGTEAFF. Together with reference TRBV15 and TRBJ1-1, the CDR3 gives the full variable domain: DAMVIQNPRYQVTQFGKPVTLSCSQTLNHNVMYWYQQKSSQAPKLLFHYYDKDFNNEADTPDNFQSRRPNTSFCFLDIRSPGLGDTAMYLCATRISGQGAKLGTEAFFGQGTRLTVV.

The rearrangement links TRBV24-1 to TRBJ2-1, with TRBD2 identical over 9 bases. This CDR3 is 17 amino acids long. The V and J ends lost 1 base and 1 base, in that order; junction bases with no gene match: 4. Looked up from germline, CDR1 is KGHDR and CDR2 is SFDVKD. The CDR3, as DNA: TGTGCCACCAGTGATTTCGGCGGGAGGGGGTCCTACAATGAGCAGTTCTTC. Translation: CATSDFGGRGSYNEQFF.

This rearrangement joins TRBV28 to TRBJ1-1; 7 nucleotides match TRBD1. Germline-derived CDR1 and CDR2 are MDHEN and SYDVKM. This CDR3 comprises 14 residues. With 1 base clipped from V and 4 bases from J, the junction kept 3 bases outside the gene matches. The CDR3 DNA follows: TGTGCCAGCAGTTTATCAGGGGGAGGCACTGAAGCTTTCTTT. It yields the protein CASSLSGGGTEAFF.

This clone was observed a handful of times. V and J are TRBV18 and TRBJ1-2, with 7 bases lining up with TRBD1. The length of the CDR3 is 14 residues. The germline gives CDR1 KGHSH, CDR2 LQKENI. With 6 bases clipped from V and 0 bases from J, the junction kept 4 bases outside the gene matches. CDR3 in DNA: TGTGCCAGCTCCCTGGGACAGACTAACTATGGCTACACCTTC. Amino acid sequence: CASSLGQTNYGYTF.

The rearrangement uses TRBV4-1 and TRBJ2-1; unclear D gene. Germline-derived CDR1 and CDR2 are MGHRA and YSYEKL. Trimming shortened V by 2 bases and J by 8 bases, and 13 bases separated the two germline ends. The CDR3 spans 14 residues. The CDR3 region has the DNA TGCGCCAGCAGCCAACAATACAGTACCCATGAGCAGTTCTTC. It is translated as CASSQQYSTHEQFF.

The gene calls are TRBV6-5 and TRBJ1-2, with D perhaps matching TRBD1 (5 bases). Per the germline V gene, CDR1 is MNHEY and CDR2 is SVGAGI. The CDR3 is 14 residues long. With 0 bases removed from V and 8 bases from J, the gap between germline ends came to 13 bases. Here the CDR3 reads CASSYSRGGRGYTF. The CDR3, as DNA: TGTGCCAGCAGTTACTCAAGGGGCGGCCGGGGCTACACCTTC.

CDR3 region: CASSSTGFQETQYF. CDR3 DNA: TGTGCCAGCAGCTCTACAGGGTTCCAAGAGACCCAGTACTTC. This sequence joins TRBV11-2 and TRBJ2-5; TRBD1 might be the D (6 bases). This CDR3 is built from 14 residues. Trimming left V 4 bases short and J 1 base short, with 10 bases between. Germline assignment: CDR1 SGHAT and CDR2 FQNNGV.

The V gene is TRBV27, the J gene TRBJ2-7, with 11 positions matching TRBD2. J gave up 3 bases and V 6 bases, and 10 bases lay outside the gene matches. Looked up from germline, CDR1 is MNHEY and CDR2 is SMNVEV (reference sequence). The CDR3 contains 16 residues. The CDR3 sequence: CASRGPTSGVFYEQYF. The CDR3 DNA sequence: TGTGCCAGCAGGGGTCCGACTAGCGGGGTTTTCTACGAGCAGTACTTC.

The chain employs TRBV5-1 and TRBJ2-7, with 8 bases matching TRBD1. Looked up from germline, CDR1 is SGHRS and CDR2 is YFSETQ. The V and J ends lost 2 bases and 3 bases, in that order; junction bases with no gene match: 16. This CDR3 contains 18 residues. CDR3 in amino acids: CASSLSSGDRRYVYEQYF. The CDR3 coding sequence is TGCGCCAGCAGCTTATCATCCGGGGACAGGAGATACGTCTACGAGCAGTACTTC. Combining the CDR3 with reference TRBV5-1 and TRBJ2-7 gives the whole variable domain KAGVTQTPRYLIKTRGQQVTLSCSPISGHRSVSWYQQTPGQGLQFLFEYFSETQRNKGNFPGRFSGRQFSNSRSEMNVSTLELGDSALYLCASSLSSGDRRYVYEQYFGPGTRLTVT.